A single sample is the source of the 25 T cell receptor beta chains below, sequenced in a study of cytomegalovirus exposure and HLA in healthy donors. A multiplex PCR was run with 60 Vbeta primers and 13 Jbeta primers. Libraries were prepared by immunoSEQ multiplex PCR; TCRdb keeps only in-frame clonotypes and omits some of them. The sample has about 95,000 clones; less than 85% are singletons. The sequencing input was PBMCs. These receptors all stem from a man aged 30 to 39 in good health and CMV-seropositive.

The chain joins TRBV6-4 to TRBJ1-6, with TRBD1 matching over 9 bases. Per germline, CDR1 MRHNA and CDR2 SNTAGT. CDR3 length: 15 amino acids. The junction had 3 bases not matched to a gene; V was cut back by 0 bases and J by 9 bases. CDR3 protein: CASSDSTTGGSPLHF. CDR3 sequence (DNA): TGTGCCAGCAGTGACTCGACGACAGGGGGTTCACCCCTCCACTTT.

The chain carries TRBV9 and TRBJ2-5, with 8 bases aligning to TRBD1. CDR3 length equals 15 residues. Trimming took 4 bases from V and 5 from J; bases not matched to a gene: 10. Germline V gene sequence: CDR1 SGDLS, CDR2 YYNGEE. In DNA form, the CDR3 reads TGTGCCAGCAGCTCCGGGACAGGATCCCCTGAGACCCAGTACTTC. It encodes CASSSGTGSPETQYF.

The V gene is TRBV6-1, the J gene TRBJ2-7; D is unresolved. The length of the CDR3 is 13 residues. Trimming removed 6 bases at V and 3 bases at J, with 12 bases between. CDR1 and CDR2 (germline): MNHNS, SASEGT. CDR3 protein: CASSHLQFYEQYV. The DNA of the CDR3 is TGTGCCAGCAGCCACTTACAGTTCTACGAGCAGTACGTC.

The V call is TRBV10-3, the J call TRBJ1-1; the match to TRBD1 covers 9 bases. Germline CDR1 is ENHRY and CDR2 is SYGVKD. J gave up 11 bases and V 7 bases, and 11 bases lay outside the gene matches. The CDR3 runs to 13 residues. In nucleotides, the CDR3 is TGTGCCATCACCCAGGGACAGGGCCTTGAGGCTTTCTTT. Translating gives CAITQGQGLEAFF.

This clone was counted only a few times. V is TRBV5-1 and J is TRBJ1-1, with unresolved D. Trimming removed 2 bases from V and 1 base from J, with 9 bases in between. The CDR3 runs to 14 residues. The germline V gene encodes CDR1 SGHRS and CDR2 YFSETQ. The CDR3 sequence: CASSFGSSNTEAFF. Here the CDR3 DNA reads TGCGCCAGCAGCTTCGGGTCATCGAACACTGAAGCTTTCTTT.

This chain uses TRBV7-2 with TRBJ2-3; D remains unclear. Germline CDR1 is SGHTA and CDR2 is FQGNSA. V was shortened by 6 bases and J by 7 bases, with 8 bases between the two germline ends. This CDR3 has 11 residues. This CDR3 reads CASSSRNTQYF. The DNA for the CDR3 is TGTGCCAGCAGTTCTAGAAATACGCAGTATTTT.

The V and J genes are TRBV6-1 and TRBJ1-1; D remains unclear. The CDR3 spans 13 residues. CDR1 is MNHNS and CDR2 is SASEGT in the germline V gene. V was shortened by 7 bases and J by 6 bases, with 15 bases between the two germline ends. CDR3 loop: CASKHDGVAEAFF. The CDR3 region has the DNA TGTGCCAGCAAACATGACGGGGTGGCTGAAGCTTTCTTT.

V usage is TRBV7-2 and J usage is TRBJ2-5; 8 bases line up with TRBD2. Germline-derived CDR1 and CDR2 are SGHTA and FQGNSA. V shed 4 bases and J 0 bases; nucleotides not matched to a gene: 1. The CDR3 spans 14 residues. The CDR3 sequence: CASSSGGYQETQYF. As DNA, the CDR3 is TGTGCCAGCAGCTCGGGGGGGTACCAAGAGACCCAGTACTTC.

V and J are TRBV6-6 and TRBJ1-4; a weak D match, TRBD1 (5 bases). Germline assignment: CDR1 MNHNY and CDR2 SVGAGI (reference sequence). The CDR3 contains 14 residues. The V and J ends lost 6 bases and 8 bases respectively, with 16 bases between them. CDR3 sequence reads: CASRTGGVGEKLFF. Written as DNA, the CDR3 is TGTGCCAGCAGAACCGGGGGGGTAGGGGAAAAACTGTTTTTT.

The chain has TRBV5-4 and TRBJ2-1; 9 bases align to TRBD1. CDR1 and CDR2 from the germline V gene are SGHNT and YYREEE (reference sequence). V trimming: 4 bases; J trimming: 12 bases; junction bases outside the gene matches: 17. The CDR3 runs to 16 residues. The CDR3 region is CASSRRDRETSRGQFF. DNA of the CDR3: TGTGCCAGCAGCCGCCGGGACAGGGAAACGAGTAGGGGGCAGTTCTTC. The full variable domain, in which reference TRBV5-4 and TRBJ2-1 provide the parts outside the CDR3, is ETGVTQSPTHLIKTRGQQVTLRCSSQSGHNTVSWYQQALGQGPQFIFQYYREEENGRGNFPPRFSGLQFPNYSSELNVNALELDDSALYLCASSRRDRETSRGQFFGPGTRLTVL.

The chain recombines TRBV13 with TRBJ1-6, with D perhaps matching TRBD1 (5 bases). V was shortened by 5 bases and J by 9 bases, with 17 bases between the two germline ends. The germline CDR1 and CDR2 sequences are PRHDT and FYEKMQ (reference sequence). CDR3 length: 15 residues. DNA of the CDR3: TGTGCCAGCAGCCAGCCGGGGGAGTTCGGTTCACCCCTCCACTTT. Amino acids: CASSQPGEFGSPLHF.

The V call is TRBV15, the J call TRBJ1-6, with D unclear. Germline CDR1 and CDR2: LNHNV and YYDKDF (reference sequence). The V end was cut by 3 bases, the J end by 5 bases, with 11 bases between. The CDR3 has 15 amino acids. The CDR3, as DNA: TGTGCCACCAGCAGTTCGACAAGAGATAATTCACCCCTCCACTTT. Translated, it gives CATSSSTRDNSPLHF.

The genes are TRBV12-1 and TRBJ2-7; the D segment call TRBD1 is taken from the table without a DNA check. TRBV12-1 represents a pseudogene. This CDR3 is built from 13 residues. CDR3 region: CASSPTTGGEQYF. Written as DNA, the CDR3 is TGTGCCAGCAGCCCCACTACAGGGGGCGAGCAGTACTTC.

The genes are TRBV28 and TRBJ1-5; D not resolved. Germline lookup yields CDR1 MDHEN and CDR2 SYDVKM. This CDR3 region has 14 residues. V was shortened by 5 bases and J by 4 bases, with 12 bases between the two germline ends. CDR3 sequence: CASSPPHTNQPQHF. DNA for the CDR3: TGTGCCAGCAGTCCCCCACACACAAATCAGCCCCAGCATTTT.

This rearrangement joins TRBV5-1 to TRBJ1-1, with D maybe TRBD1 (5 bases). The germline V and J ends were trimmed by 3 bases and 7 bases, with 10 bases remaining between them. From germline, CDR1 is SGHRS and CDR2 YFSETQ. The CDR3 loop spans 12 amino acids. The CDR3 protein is CASSWEGNEAFF. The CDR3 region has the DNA TGCGCCAGCAGCTGGGAGGGGAATGAAGCTTTCTTT.

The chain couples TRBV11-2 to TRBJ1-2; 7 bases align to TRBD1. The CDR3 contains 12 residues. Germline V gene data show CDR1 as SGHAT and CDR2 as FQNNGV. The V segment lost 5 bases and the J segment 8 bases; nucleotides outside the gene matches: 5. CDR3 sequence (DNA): TGTGCCAGCAGCCGTTACAGGGGCGGCTACACCTTC. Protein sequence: CASSRYRGGYTF.

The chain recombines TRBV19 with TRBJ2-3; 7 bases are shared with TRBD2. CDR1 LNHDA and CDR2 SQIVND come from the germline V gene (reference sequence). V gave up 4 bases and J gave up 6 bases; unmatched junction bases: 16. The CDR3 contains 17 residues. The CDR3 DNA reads TGTGCCAGTAGTAGCGGCCCCCCGGGACTATCCCGTGATACGCAGTATTTT. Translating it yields CASSSGPPGLSRDTQYF.

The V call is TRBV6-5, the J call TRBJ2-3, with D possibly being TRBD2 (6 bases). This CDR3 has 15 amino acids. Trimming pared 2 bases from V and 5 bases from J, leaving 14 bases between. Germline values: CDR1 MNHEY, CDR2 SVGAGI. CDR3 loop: CASSYSGQGRDTQYF. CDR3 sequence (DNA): TGTGCCAGCAGTTACAGCGGGCAGGGTCGAGATACGCAGTATTTT.

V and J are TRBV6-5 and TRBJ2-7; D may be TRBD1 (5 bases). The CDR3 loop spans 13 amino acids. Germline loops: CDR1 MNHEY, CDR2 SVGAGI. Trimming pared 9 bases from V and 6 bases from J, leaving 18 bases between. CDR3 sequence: CARFPAPRGEQYF. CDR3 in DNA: TGTGCCAGATTCCCGGCCCCTAGGGGCGAGCAGTACTTC.

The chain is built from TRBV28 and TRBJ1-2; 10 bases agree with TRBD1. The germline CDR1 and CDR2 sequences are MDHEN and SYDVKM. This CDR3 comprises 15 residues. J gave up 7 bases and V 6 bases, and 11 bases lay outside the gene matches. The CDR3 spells CASRFTLGTGAGYTF. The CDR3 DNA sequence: TGTGCCAGCAGGTTCACCCTGGGGACAGGGGCTGGCTACACCTTC.

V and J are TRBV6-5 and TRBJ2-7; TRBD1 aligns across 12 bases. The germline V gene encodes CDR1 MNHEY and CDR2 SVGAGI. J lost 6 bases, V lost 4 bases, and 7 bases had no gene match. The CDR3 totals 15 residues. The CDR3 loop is CASSSSPGQGAEQYF. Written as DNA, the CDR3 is TGTGCCAGCAGTTCCTCACCGGGACAGGGGGCCGAGCAGTACTTC.

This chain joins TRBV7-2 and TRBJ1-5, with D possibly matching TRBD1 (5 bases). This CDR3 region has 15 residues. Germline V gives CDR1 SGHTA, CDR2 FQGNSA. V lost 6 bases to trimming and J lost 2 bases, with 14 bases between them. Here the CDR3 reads CASSSQGGGNQPQHF. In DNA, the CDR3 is TGTGCCAGCAGTTCTCAGGGAGGGGGCAATCAGCCCCAGCATTTT.

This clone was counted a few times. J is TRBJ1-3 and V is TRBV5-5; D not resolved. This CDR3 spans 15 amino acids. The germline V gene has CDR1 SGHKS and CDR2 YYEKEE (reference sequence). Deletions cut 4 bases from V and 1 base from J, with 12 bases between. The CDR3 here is CASSPGVGSGNTIYF. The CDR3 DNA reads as TGTGCCAGCAGCCCCGGGGTGGGGTCTGGAAACACCATATATTTT.

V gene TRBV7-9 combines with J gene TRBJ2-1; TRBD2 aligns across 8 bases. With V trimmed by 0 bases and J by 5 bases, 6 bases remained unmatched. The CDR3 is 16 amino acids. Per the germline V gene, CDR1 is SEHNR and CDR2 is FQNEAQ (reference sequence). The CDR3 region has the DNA TGTGCCAGCAGCTTAGCGGGTGGACTAGCCAACAATGAGCAGTTCTTC. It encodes CASSLAGGLANNEQFF.

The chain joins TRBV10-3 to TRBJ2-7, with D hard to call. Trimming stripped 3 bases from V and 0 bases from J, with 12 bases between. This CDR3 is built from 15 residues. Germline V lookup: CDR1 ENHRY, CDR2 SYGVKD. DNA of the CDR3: TGTGCCATCAGTGAAGGCGGCCAAACCTCCTACGAGCAGTACTTC. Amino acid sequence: CAISEGGQTSYEQYF.